Listed below are T cell receptor beta chains from one sample, sequenced in a study of T cell responses to AZD1222 COVID-19 vaccine. Sequencing used immunoSEQ multiplex PCR; TCRdb keeps in-frame clones, though not all of them. The sample records about 130,000 clones, approximately 88% being singletons. The sequences come from peripheral blood, collected on day 0 of AZD1222 vaccination. The receptors shown here come from an adult in good health. CDR3s include the opening cysteine and the closing phenylalanine or tryptophan. The D gene is left open where the match is weak. The listing skips clone size in some rows; elsewhere it reads once, few, many or a size class.

>TRBJ1-2|TRBV4-1|13|NA|NA
TGCGCCAGCAGCCAAGAGTACTACTATGGCTACACCTTC
CASSQEYYYGYTF
>TRBJ2-2|TRBV27|13|TRBD1|NA
TGTGCCAGCAGTACGACAGGGTTCGGGGAGCTGTTTTTT
CASSTTGFGELFF
>TRBJ1-3|TRBV30|16|NA|NA
TGTGCCTGGAGTGTGATAATTGGGGGCACAGGAAACACCATATATTTT
CAWSVIIGGTGNTIYF
>TRBJ1-1|TRBV18|11|NA|few
TGTGCCAGCTCACCAGACACTGAAGCTTTCTTT
CASSPDTEAFF
>TRBJ2-7|TRBV30|13|TRBD1|NA
TGTGCCTGGAGTCGGACAGGGGGGGCCGAGCAGTACTTC
CAWSRTGGAEQYF
>TRBJ1-2|TRBV29-1|16|TRBD1|few
TGCAGCGTTGAAGATCTACCCAGGGGGCGGTACTATGGCTACACCTTC
CSVEDLPRGRYYGYTF
>TRBJ1-6|TRBV9|13|NA|NA
TGTGCCAGCAGCATCCTTGGAGGGGCACCCCTCCACTTT
CASSILGGAPLHF
>TRBJ2-7|TRBV18|18|NA|once
TGTGCCAGCTCACTGTTAACGGTTTGGGGGGCGAGCTCCTACGAGCAGTACTTC
CASSLLTVWGASSYEQYF
>TRBJ1-5|TRBV7-2|13|NA|once
TGTGCCAGCAGCTTAGCGACGGGGCAGCCCCAGCATTTT
CASSLATGQPQHF
>TRBJ1-1|TRBV4-2|16|NA|NA
TGTGCCAGCAGCCAAGTAGGAACGTGGGGGGACACTGAAGCTTTCTTT
CASSQVGTWGDTEAFF
>TRBJ1-2|TRBV11-2|14|TRBD1|NA
TGTGCCAGCAGCGCAGGGGGAACTAACTATGGCTACACCTTC
CASSAGGTNYGYTF
>TRBJ1-2|TRBV16|16|TRBD1|NA
TGTGCCAGCAGAAGATCCGACAGGGGAAGTGACTATGGCTACACCTTC
CASRRSDRGSDYGYTF
>TRBJ1-6|TRBV7-8|13|NA|NA
TGTGCCACCGTAGATCCTCCAAATTCACCCCTCCACTTT
CATVDPPNSPLHF
>TRBJ2-2|TRBV19|16|NA|NA
TGTGCCAGTAGTAGGGGGGCGAACGCGGGCACCGGGGAGCTGTTTTTT
CASSRGANAGTGELFF
>TRBJ1-2|TRBV5-4|15|NA|NA
TGTGCCAGCAGCCAGGGGATCGGGACGGTCTATGGCTACACCTTC
CASSQGIGTVYGYTF
>TRBJ1-5|TRBV6-5|13|NA|NA
TGTGCCAGCAATCCGTATAGCAATCAGCCCCAGCATTTT
CASNPYSNQPQHF
>TRBJ2-1|TRBV5-1|16|NA|NA
TGCGCCAGCAGCCTCATCCCCCCGGACAGCAACAATGAGCAGTTCTTC
CASSLIPPDSNNEQFF
>TRBJ1-1|TRBV18|13|TRBD1|NA
TGTGCCAGCTCGGGCGGGACAGGTTTTGAAGCTTTCTTT
CASSGGTGFEAFF
>TRBJ2-3|TRBV15|17|TRBD1|NA
TGTGCCACCAGCAGCAGAACAGGGGGCTATTTCACAGATACGCAGTATTTT
CATSSRTGGYFTDTQYF
>TRBJ2-1|TRBV9|12|NA|NA
TGTGCCAGCAGCGCTAGTTTCAATGAGCAGTTCTTC
CASSASFNEQFF
>TRBJ1-3|TRBV19|16|NA|NA
TGTGCCAGTAGCCGAGCCCCGAGGACCTCTGGAAACACCATATATTTT
CASSRAPRTSGNTIYF
>TRBJ2-1|TRBV9|13|NA|NA
TGTGCCAGCAGCGTAGGGAACCTCAATGAGCAGTTCTTC
CASSVGNLNEQFF
>TRBJ2-7|TRBV15|14|TRBD1|NA
TGTGCCACCAGCAGAGTCTTAGACAGGGACGAGCAGTACTTC
CATSRVLDRDEQYF
>TRBJ1-4|TRBV28|16|NA|NA
TGTGCCAGCAGTGAAATTCGTCGGGCCGGTGGAGAAAAACTGTTTTTT
CASSEIRRAGGEKLFF
>TRBJ1-6|TRBV4-1|15|NA|NA
TGCGCCAGCAGCCTCGGGGGGGGGCTCAATTCACCCCTCCACTTT
CASSLGGGLNSPLHF
>TRBJ1-1|TRBV9|15|TRBD1|NA
TGTGCCAGCAGCCCAAGGACAGGGGGGAACACTGAAGCTTTCTTT
CASSPRTGGNTEAFF
>TRBJ1-1|TRBV7-3|14|NA|NA
TGTGCCAGCAGCTTAAAGGGCGGTCTGCGAGAAGCTTTCTTT
CASSLKGGLREAFF
>TRBJ1-1|TRBV11-1|16|NA|NA
TGTGCCAGCAGCTGGTCGGGGCACCTCATGAACACTGAAGCTTTCTTT
CASSWSGHLMNTEAFF
>TRBJ1-2|TRBV7-2|14|TRBD1|NA
TGTGCCAGCAGCAAAAACAGGGGGCCTCATGGCTACACCTTC
CASSKNRGPHGYTF
>TRBJ1-2|TRBV5-1|17|NA|NA
TGCGCCAGCGGGATATCGCTCGGGATAGGGGGGTCCTATGGCTACACCTTC
CASGISLGIGGSYGYTF
>TRBJ1-2|TRBV30|12|TRBD1|NA
TGTGCCTGGTATAGACAGGGGCTTGGCTACACCTTC
CAWYRQGLGYTF
>TRBJ1-5|TRBV19|15|NA|few
TGTGCCAGTAGTATGGCAGGGTACTTGAATCAGCCCCAGCATTTT
CASSMAGYLNQPQHF
>TRBJ2-3|TRBV5-1|17|TRBD1|few
TGCGCCAGCAGCTCGGGTATCGGGACAGGGAGCACAGATACGCAGTATTTT
CASSSGIGTGSTDTQYF
>TRBJ1-2|TRBV2|16|NA|NA
TGTGCCAGCAGGGCGCCCAGCGGGAGGCCTGGGTATGGCTACACCTTC
CASRAPSGRPGYGYTF
>TRBJ2-2|TRBV11-2|15|TRBD2|NA
TGTGCCAGCAGCTGGGGTCGGGGGGACACCGGGGAGCTGTTTTTT
CASSWGRGDTGELFF
>TRBJ1-1|TRBV6-6|14|TRBD1|NA
TGTGCCAGCACTCGACAGGGGGCTGGGACTGAAGCTTTCTTT
CASTRQGAGTEAFF
>TRBJ2-1|TRBV5-1|14|NA|once
TGCGCCAGCAGCCCTTCCAGCCAGACGGATGAGCAGTTCTTC
CASSPSSQTDEQFF
>TRBJ1-1|TRBV4-1|15|NA|few
TGCGCCAGCAGCCAAGCTATGGGTGGGAATGCTGAAGCTTTCTTT
CASSQAMGGNAEAFF
>TRBJ1-5|TRBV19|15|TRBD1|once
TGTGCCAGTAGTACCGGACAGGGCCCCAATCAGCCCCAGCATTTT
CASSTGQGPNQPQHF
>TRBJ1-2|TRBV6-1|13|NA|NA
TGTGCCAGCAGTGAACGCCTGTCAGGGGGCTACACCTTC
CASSERLSGGYTF
>TRBJ1-1|TRBV7-9|14|NA|NA
TGTGCCAGCAGCTTAAAGACAATGGACACTGAAGCTTTCTTT
CASSLKTMDTEAFF
>TRBJ2-1|TRBV15|15|TRBD1|NA
TGTGCCACCTCCCAGCAAGGACAGGGGGCGAGCGAGCAGTTCTTC
CATSQQGQGASEQFF
>TRBJ1-6|TRBV19|13|TRBD1|few
TGTGCCACCCGGACAGGGCCTAATTCACCCCTCCACTTT
CATRTGPNSPLHF
>TRBJ1-1|TRBV25-1|15|NA|NA
TGTGCCAGCAGTGAACCCGGGACGGCGAACACTGAAGCTTTCTTT
CASSEPGTANTEAFF
>TRBJ1-1|TRBV29-1|14|TRBD1|few
TGCAGCGTTCTCCCGACAGGGATGAACACTGAAGCTTTCTTT
CSVLPTGMNTEAFF